This T cell receptor (beta chain) originates from a study of human T cells and chemical hapten exposure. The overall study: Throughout the approximately 24-week study, diphenylcyclopropenone was applied weekly to the patients' scalps. There were per-sample TCR yield variations, arising mainly from small pooled library volume differences.

TCRdb reprocessed the RACE reads via MiXCR and lists one record per CDR3 protein. In the table there are roughly 100,000 distinct CDR3 sequences, 10% to 15% of which are singletons. The time point denotes: pre-sensitization, week 0. Treatment noted: therapeutic diphenylcyclopropenone sensitization with weekly scalp DPC. There are a few counts of this clonotype. The material sequenced was whole blood, taken in connection with sensitization to the hapten diphenylcyclopropenone (DPC). This receptor was taken from a woman between 45 and 60 years old with alopecia areata. Some clones in this sample may be carry-over from other donors' samples.

The CDR3 sequence: CASSPQGRGKNNEQFF. Here the CDR3 DNA reads TGTGCCAGCAGCCCGCAGGGCAGGGGGAAGAACAATGAGCAGTTCTTC. This chain connects TRBV11-2 to TRBJ2-1, with 7 bases lining up with TRBD1. Trimming cost V 5 bases and J 5 bases; bases outside gene matches: 12. This CDR3 contains 16 residues. Germline assignment: CDR1 SGHAT and CDR2 FQNNGV.